Shown below are 11 T cell receptor beta chains from a single sample sequenced in a study of T cell responses to AZD1222 COVID-19 vaccine. Here immunoSEQ multiplex PCR was the method, and the copy in TCRdb shows in-frame clones only, minus some. This table has over 150,000 clones, roughly nine tenths appearing once. The specimen comprised peripheral blood, sampled on day 0 of AZD1222 vaccination. The receptors derive from an adult in good health.

The rearrangement joins TRBV28 to TRBJ1-5; perhaps TRBD1 as D (6 bases). Per the germline V gene, CDR1 is MDHEN and CDR2 is SYDVKM. This CDR3 contains 12 residues. V was shortened by 3 bases and J by 15 bases, with 15 bases between the two germline ends. The CDR3 DNA follows: TGTGCCAGCAGTTTTGCCGGACAGTTATCGCATTTT. Protein sequence: CASSFAGQLSHF.

The V and J genes are TRBV29-1 and TRBJ1-1; D is uncertain. Per the germline V gene, CDR1 is SQVTM and CDR2 is ANQGSEA. The CDR3 is 13 amino acids. Trimming shortened V by 3 bases and J by 4 bases, and 12 bases separated the two germline ends. The CDR3 sequence: CSVERSMGTEAFF. CDR3 bases: TGCAGCGTTGAGCGGAGTATGGGCACTGAAGCTTTCTTT.

The V call is TRBV10-3, the J call TRBJ1-1; D may be TRBD1 (5 bases). In germline, CDR1 is ENHRY, CDR2 SYGVKD. V lost 3 bases, J lost 5 bases, and 13 bases lay in between. This CDR3 is built from 14 residues. CDR3 region: CAISDQGLRTEAFF. As DNA, the CDR3 is TGTGCCATCAGTGATCAGGGCCTCAGAACTGAAGCTTTCTTT.

The chain has TRBV18 and TRBJ1-1; D remains unclear. In germline, CDR1 is KGHSH, CDR2 LQKENI. The V end was cut by 1 base, the J end by 4 bases, with 7 bases between. This CDR3 is built from 13 residues. For the CDR3, the DNA is TGTGCCAGCTCACCACGCCCGGTCACTGAAGCTTTCTTT. This gives the protein CASSPRPVTEAFF.

The rearrangement uses TRBV7-2 and TRBJ1-2; D may be TRBD1 (6 bases). The CDR3 is 14 residues long. Between the trimmed V and J ends, which lost 3 bases and 8 bases, there was a span of 16 bases. Germline V gene data show CDR1 as SGHTA and CDR2 as FQGNSA. CDR3 DNA sequence: TGTGCCAGCAGCTTTGATTTTGGGGGCCGGGGCTACACCTTC. Protein: CASSFDFGGRGYTF.

The genes are TRBV6-5 and TRBJ1-1; 9 bases match TRBD1. Looked up from germline, CDR1 is MNHEY and CDR2 is SVGAGI. The V gene end was trimmed by 5 bases and the J gene end by 4 bases; junction bases not matched to a gene: 8. The CDR3 is 15 residues long. The chain's CDR3 is CASSRRQGGSTEAFF. In nucleotides, the CDR3 is TGTGCCAGCAGTCGAAGACAGGGGGGAAGCACTGAAGCTTTCTTT.

J is TRBJ2-3 and V is TRBV14, with no clear D. Germline CDR1 is SGHDN and CDR2 is FVKESK. The CDR3 contains 13 residues. V was pared by 4 bases and J by 7 bases, with 12 bases between. The CDR3, as DNA: TGTGCCAGCAGCCTGTCGTCTTTGAATACGCAGTATTTT. Its protein product is CASSLSSLNTQYF.

CDR3 coding DNA: TGTGCCAGCAGTGAATGGAAGGGATTTTGGGATGGCTACACCTTC. Amino acids: CASSEWKGFWDGYTF. The chain couples TRBV2 to TRBJ1-2, with D uncertain. Germline V gene data show CDR1 as SNHLY and CDR2 as FYNNEI. This CDR3 contains 15 residues. V was clipped by 2 bases and J by 6 bases, with 16 bases between them.

V is TRBV5-1 and J is TRBJ2-3; perhaps TRBD2 as D (5 bases). The CDR3 is 17 amino acids. Germline loops: CDR1 SGHRS, CDR2 YFSETQ. V was pared by 2 bases and J by 0 bases, with 16 bases between. The CDR3 is CASSFPPLASSTDTQYF. Here the CDR3 DNA reads TGCGCCAGCAGCTTCCCACCCTTAGCGTCTAGCACAGATACGCAGTATTTT.

The chain combines TRBV28 with TRBJ1-5, with a weak D call TRBD1 (5 bases). CDR3 length: 15 amino acids. Trimming took off 10 bases at V and 5 bases at J, with 21 bases between the two ends. CDR1 is MDHEN and CDR2 is SYDVKM in the germline V gene. CDR3 DNA sequence: TGTGCCACGTCTAACGGGGGAAGTTATGATCAGCCCCAGCATTTT. Residues: CATSNGGSYDQPQHF. Looking up the rest from reference TRBV28 and TRBJ1-5 gives the full variable domain: DVKVTQSSRYLVKRTGEKVFLECVQDMDHENMFWYRQDPGLGLRLIYFSYDVKMKEKGDIPEGYSVSREKKERFSLILESASTNQTSMYLCATSNGGSYDQPQHFGDGTRLSIL.

V is TRBV6-5 and J is TRBJ2-7, with TRBD1 matching 11 bases. Germline CDR1 and CDR2: MNHEY and SVGAGI. This CDR3 region has 15 residues. With 5 bases clipped from V and 3 bases from J, the junction kept 6 bases outside the gene matches. In DNA form, the CDR3 reads TGTGCCAGCAGTCTTCCTGGGACAGGGGGCTACGAGCAGTACTTC. Translated, it gives CASSLPGTGGYEQYF.